The rows below give T cell receptor beta chains drawn from one sample of a study of blood T cells in healthy people across ages. TCRdb passed the 5' RACE reads through MiXCR, listing each CDR3 protein once. This repertoire shows some 320,000 distinct CDR3 sequences, roughly a quarter found once; its top ten account for approximately 29%. Sequencing input: blood. The source of these receptors is a woman in her seventies in good health. Each CDR3 is given with its conserved first and last residue. Each record gives: V gene, J gene, CDR3 length, D gene, clone size, CDR3 protein, CDR3 DNA. A D gene is named only where the DNA matches it firmly. Only some rows state a clone size, as once, few, many or a class for expanded clones.

v_gene: TRBV29-1; j_gene: TRBJ2-3; len: 13; d_gene: .; abundance: many; CDR3aa: CSVDPGFTDTQYF; CDR3nt: TGCAGCGTTGACCCCGGTTTCACAGATACGCAGTATTTT
v_gene: TRBV20-1; j_gene: TRBJ1-4; len: 14; d_gene: .; abundance: .; CDR3aa: CSAGPRGSREKLFF; CDR3nt: TGCAGTGCTGGCCCCAGGGGCTCGCGGGAAAAACTGTTTTTT
v_gene: TRBV7-9; j_gene: TRBJ1-3; len: 16; d_gene: TRBD1; abundance: many; CDR3aa: CASSTTTGKPGNTIYF; CDR3nt: TGTGCCAGCAGCACAACGACAGGGAAACCTGGAAACACCATATATTTT
v_gene: TRBV20-1; j_gene: TRBJ2-7; len: 14; d_gene: TRBD1; abundance: many; CDR3aa: CSASRDRQSNEQYF; CDR3nt: TGCAGTGCTAGTCGGGACAGACAAAGTAACGAGCAGTACTTC
v_gene: TRBV7-6; j_gene: TRBJ2-1; len: 17; d_gene: TRBD2; abundance: .; CDR3aa: CASSQVNGLAGRNEQFF; CDR3nt: TGTGCCAGCAGCCAAGTCAACGGCCTAGCGGGTAGGAATGAGCAGTTCTTC
v_gene: TRBV6-6; j_gene: TRBJ1-1; len: 11; d_gene: .; abundance: .; CDR3aa: CASIEGTEAFF; CDR3nt: TGTGCCAGCATCGAGGGCACTGAAGCTTTCTTT
v_gene: TRBV27; j_gene: TRBJ2-7; len: 14; d_gene: TRBD2; abundance: .; CDR3aa: CASSRSGRVHEQYF; CDR3nt: TGTGCCAGCAGTCGTAGCGGGAGAGTCCACGAGCAGTACTTC
v_gene: TRBV6-1; j_gene: TRBJ1-2; len: 14; d_gene: TRBD1; abundance: once; CDR3aa: CASVSGTGGYGYTF; CDR3nt: TGTGCCAGCGTGTCCGGGACAGGGGGCTATGGCTACACCTTC
v_gene: TRBV3-1; j_gene: TRBJ2-3; len: 13; d_gene: .; abundance: .; CDR3aa: CATGNPAWDTQYF; CDR3nt: TGTGCCACGGGGAACCCAGCGTGGGATACGCAGTATTTT
v_gene: TRBV15; j_gene: TRBJ2-1; len: 19; d_gene: TRBD2; abundance: few; CDR3aa: CATSRTLAGGPHTTNEQFF; CDR3nt: TGTGCCACCAGCAGGACGCTAGCGGGAGGGCCTCACACGACAAATGAGCAGTTCTTC
v_gene: TRBV3-1; j_gene: TRBJ2-1; len: 17; d_gene: TRBD2; abundance: .; CDR3aa: CASSQEGLGNAYNEQFF; CDR3nt: TGTGCCAGCAGCCAAGAGGGACTAGGGAATGCGTACAATGAGCAGTTCTTC
v_gene: TRBV20-1; j_gene: TRBJ2-1; len: 14; d_gene: .; abundance: .; CDR3aa: CSARSAIHSNEQFF; CDR3nt: TGCAGTGCTAGAAGCGCAATCCACTCCAATGAGCAGTTCTTC
v_gene: TRBV7-2; j_gene: TRBJ2-5; len: 14; d_gene: TRBD2; abundance: .; CDR3aa: CASSATSGQETQYF; CDR3nt: TGTGCCAGCAGCGCTACTAGCGGCCAAGAGACCCAGTACTTC